This is a list of T cell receptor beta chains from one sample in a study of beta chain features in type 1 diabetes. Generated by immunoSEQ multiplex PCR, the TCRdb table keeps only in-frame clones and is missing some. The data show under 450,000 clones, roughly 14% seen once. The sample was naive CD4+ T cells from blood. The receptors derive from a young man in good health. The CDR3 runs from the conserved cysteine through the conserved F or W. D genes are given only for firm matches. Expanded clones get a size class; other rows say once, few or many, or leave the size out.

v_gene: TRBV6-5; j_gene: TRBJ2-5; d_gene: TRBD2; len: 14; abundance: -; CDR3aa: CASSYGAGGETQYF; CDR3nt: TGTGCCAGCAGTTACGGAGCGGGAGGAGAGACCCAGTACTTC
v_gene: TRBV5-4; j_gene: TRBJ2-2; d_gene: -; len: 11; abundance: few; CDR3aa: CASSVMEELFF; CDR3nt: TGTGCCAGCAGCGTTATGGAGGAGCTGTTTTTT
v_gene: TRBV5-1; j_gene: TRBJ2-2; d_gene: -; len: 16; abundance: few; CDR3aa: CASSPGLLPNTGELFF; CDR3nt: TGCGCCAGCAGCCCGGGACTCTTACCGAACACCGGGGAGCTGTTTTTT
v_gene: TRBV4-1; j_gene: TRBJ2-3; d_gene: TRBD2; len: 17; abundance: few; CDR3aa: CASSLSPSGAAPDTQYF; CDR3nt: TGCGCCAGCAGCTTAAGCCCTAGCGGGGCCGCCCCAGATACGCAGTATTTT
v_gene: TRBV19; j_gene: TRBJ2-1; d_gene: TRBD2; len: 14; abundance: many; CDR3aa: CASSISGSRNEQFF; CDR3nt: TGTGCCAGTAGTATTAGCGGGAGCCGCAATGAGCAGTTCTTC
v_gene: TRBV2; j_gene: TRBJ2-2; d_gene: -; len: 12; abundance: few; CDR3aa: CASSLSAGELFF; CDR3nt: TGTGCCAGCAGTCTTAGTGCCGGGGAGCTGTTTTTT
v_gene: TRBV5-1; j_gene: TRBJ2-5; d_gene: -; len: 15; abundance: -; CDR3aa: CASSLIQGAIETQYF; CDR3nt: TGCGCCAGCAGCTTGATTCAGGGTGCTATAGAGACCCAGTACTTC
v_gene: TRBV4-3; j_gene: TRBJ1-2; d_gene: -; len: 17; abundance: -; CDR3aa: CASSQDRGTITNYGYTF; CDR3nt: TGCGCCAGCAGCCAAGATCGGGGCACCATCACTAACTATGGCTACACCTTC
v_gene: TRBV2; j_gene: TRBJ2-5; d_gene: TRBD2; len: 15; abundance: -; CDR3aa: CASSETSGAFQTQYF; CDR3nt: TGTGCCAGCAGTGAAACTAGCGGGGCATTTCAGACCCAGTACTTC
v_gene: TRBV6-1; j_gene: TRBJ1-1; d_gene: -; len: 15; abundance: -; CDR3aa: CASSPLRGRGTEAFF; CDR3nt: TGTGCCAGCAGTCCCCTTCGGGGCAGGGGCACTGAAGCTTTCTTT
v_gene: TRBV7-2; j_gene: TRBJ2-6; d_gene: TRBD1; len: 17; abundance: -; CDR3aa: CASSLADRALGANVLTF; CDR3nt: TGTGCCAGCAGCTTAGCCGACAGGGCTCTTGGGGCCAACGTCCTGACTTTC
v_gene: TRBV5-4; j_gene: TRBJ2-4; d_gene: TRBD1; len: 15; abundance: few; CDR3aa: CASRRDRGAKNIQYF; CDR3nt: TGTGCCAGCAGGCGGGACAGGGGAGCCAAAAACATTCAGTACTTC
v_gene: TRBV19; j_gene: TRBJ2-3; d_gene: TRBD2; len: 15; abundance: -; CDR3aa: CASSPLSGRADTQYF; CDR3nt: TGTGCCAGTAGTCCCCTCTCCGGGAGGGCTGATACGCAGTATTTT
v_gene: TRBV25-1; j_gene: TRBJ1-1; d_gene: -; len: 13; abundance: few; CDR3aa: CASSGPGLTEAFF; CDR3nt: TGTGCCAGCAGTGGTCCCGGGCTCACTGAAGCTTTCTTT
v_gene: TRBV21-1; j_gene: TRBJ2-5; d_gene: -; len: 13; abundance: -; CDR3aa: CASSTRRQETQYF; CDR3nt: TGTGCCAGCAGCACGCGGAGGCAAGAGACCCAGTACTTC
v_gene: TRBV6-1; j_gene: TRBJ2-1; d_gene: -; len: 11; abundance: -; CDR3aa: CASSVLNEQFF; CDR3nt: TGTGCCAGCAGTGTTTTGAATGAGCAGTTCTTC
v_gene: TRBV29-1; j_gene: TRBJ2-3; d_gene: -; len: 12; abundance: few; CDR3aa: CSVEVGTDTQYF; CDR3nt: TGCAGCGTTGAAGTCGGCACAGATACGCAGTATTTT
v_gene: TRBV5-4; j_gene: TRBJ2-3; d_gene: TRBD2; len: 16; abundance: -; CDR3aa: CASSPGLAGEWDTQYF; CDR3nt: TGTGCCAGCAGCCCTGGACTAGCGGGGGAATGGGATACGCAGTATTTT
v_gene: TRBV19; j_gene: TRBJ2-1; d_gene: -; len: 14; abundance: few; CDR3aa: CASSFGGVGGEQFF; CDR3nt: TGTGCCAGTAGTTTTGGAGGTGTGGGAGGTGAGCAGTTCTTC
v_gene: TRBV7-8; j_gene: TRBJ1-1; d_gene: -; len: 15; abundance: -; CDR3aa: CASSPALPGNTEAFF; CDR3nt: TGTGCCAGCAGCCCAGCCCTCCCTGGGAACACTGAAGCTTTCTTT
v_gene: TRBV30; j_gene: TRBJ1-1; d_gene: -; len: 12; abundance: few; CDR3aa: CACKRGETEAFF; CDR3nt: TGTGCCTGCAAAAGGGGGGAAACTGAAGCTTTCTTT
v_gene: TRBV14; j_gene: TRBJ1-1; d_gene: -; len: 13; abundance: -; CDR3aa: CASSQGLYTEAFF; CDR3nt: TGTGCCAGCAGCCAAGGTCTTTACACTGAAGCTTTCTTT
v_gene: TRBV5-4; j_gene: TRBJ2-5; d_gene: TRBD2; len: 14; abundance: -; CDR3aa: CASSRGGRAETQYF; CDR3nt: TGTGCCAGCAGCCGCGGGGGAAGGGCGGAGACCCAGTACTTC
v_gene: TRBV7-2; j_gene: TRBJ2-2; d_gene: TRBD2; len: 15; abundance: few; CDR3aa: CASSLDGRGTGELFF; CDR3nt: TGTGCCAGCAGCTTAGACGGGAGGGGCACCGGGGAGCTGTTTTTT
v_gene: TRBV23-1; j_gene: TRBJ1-1; d_gene: -; len: 12; abundance: -; CDR3aa: CAGGGLGTEAFF; CDR3nt: TGCGCCGGAGGGGGGCTGGGCACTGAAGCTTTCTTT
v_gene: TRBV4-3; j_gene: TRBJ1-1; d_gene: TRBD1; len: 21; abundance: few; CDR3aa: CASSHPGQGGGSRSQRTEAFF; CDR3nt: TGCGCCAGCAGCCACCCGGGACAGGGTGGAGGGAGTAGGTCCCAAAGGACTGAAGCTTTCTTT
v_gene: TRBV5-1; j_gene: TRBJ1-1; d_gene: TRBD1; len: 15; abundance: -; CDR3aa: CASSWGQGGNTEAFF; CDR3nt: TGCGCCAGCAGCTGGGGACAGGGTGGGAACACTGAAGCTTTCTTT
v_gene: TRBV5-6; j_gene: TRBJ2-1; d_gene: TRBD2; len: 15; abundance: once; CDR3aa: CASSSLGTSGGEQFF; CDR3nt: TGTGCCAGCAGTTCTCTAGGGACTAGCGGGGGTGAGCAGTTCTTC
v_gene: TRBV19; j_gene: TRBJ1-2; d_gene: -; len: 13; abundance: -; CDR3aa: CASSTQTRYGYTF; CDR3nt: TGTGCCAGTAGTACACAGACCCGATATGGCTACACCTTC
v_gene: TRBV29-1; j_gene: TRBJ1-4; d_gene: TRBD1; len: 14; abundance: -; CDR3aa: CSVIRTGLGEKLFF; CDR3nt: TGCAGCGTTATTCGGACAGGCCTGGGGGAAAAACTGTTTTTT
v_gene: TRBV7-9; j_gene: TRBJ1-2; d_gene: -; len: 15; abundance: few; CDR3aa: CASSLPGRAPYGYTF; CDR3nt: TGTGCCAGCAGCTTGCCGGGACGGGCACCCTATGGCTACACCTTC
v_gene: TRBV7-2; j_gene: TRBJ1-5; d_gene: -; len: 13; abundance: -; CDR3aa: CASSPQGGQPQHF; CDR3nt: TGTGCCAGCAGCCCACAGGGAGGTCAGCCCCAGCATTTT
v_gene: TRBV6-5; j_gene: TRBJ2-5; d_gene: TRBD1; len: 15; abundance: -; CDR3aa: CASSYSRDRLETQYF; CDR3nt: TGTGCCAGCAGTTACTCGAGGGACAGATTGGAGACCCAGTACTTC
v_gene: TRBV2; j_gene: TRBJ1-1; d_gene: -; len: 14; abundance: -; CDR3aa: CASSEAGAYTEAFF; CDR3nt: TGTGCCAGCAGTGAAGCAGGAGCTTACACTGAAGCTTTCTTT
v_gene: TRBV28; j_gene: TRBJ2-2; d_gene: -; len: 12; abundance: -; CDR3aa: CASRIGAGELFF; CDR3nt: TGTGCCAGCAGGATTGGGGCCGGGGAGCTGTTTTTT
v_gene: TRBV29-1; j_gene: TRBJ2-1; d_gene: -; len: 9; abundance: few; CDR3aa: CSTEEEQFF; CDR3nt: TGCAGCACTGAGGAGGAGCAGTTCTTC
v_gene: TRBV5-6; j_gene: TRBJ1-2; d_gene: -; len: 14; abundance: -; CDR3aa: CASSPTGTLYGYTF; CDR3nt: TGTGCCAGCAGCCCAACAGGGACCCTTTATGGCTACACCTTC
v_gene: TRBV25-1; j_gene: TRBJ2-3; d_gene: -; len: 13; abundance: few; CDR3aa: CASSVLSTDTQYF; CDR3nt: TGTGCCAGCAGTGTGCTCAGCACAGATACGCAGTATTTT
v_gene: TRBV7-8; j_gene: TRBJ1-5; d_gene: -; len: 14; abundance: -; CDR3aa: CASSLGTGYQPQHF; CDR3nt: TGTGCCAGCAGCTTAGGGACGGGGTATCAGCCCCAGCATTTT
v_gene: TRBV7-9; j_gene: TRBJ1-1; d_gene: -; len: 14; abundance: few; CDR3aa: CASSEGTLNTEAFF; CDR3nt: TGTGCCAGCAGCGAGGGGACACTGAACACTGAAGCTTTCTTT
v_gene: TRBV2; j_gene: TRBJ2-5; d_gene: TRBD1; len: 14; abundance: -; CDR3aa: CASTLDRFQETQYF; CDR3nt: TGTGCCAGCACCCTGGACAGGTTCCAAGAGACCCAGTACTTC
v_gene: TRBV29-1; j_gene: TRBJ1-2; d_gene: TRBD1; len: 12; abundance: few; CDR3aa: CSVAIQGGGYTF; CDR3nt: TGCAGCGTTGCCATACAGGGGGGAGGCTACACCTTC
v_gene: TRBV7-6; j_gene: TRBJ1-1; d_gene: -; len: 14; abundance: -; CDR3aa: CASTKDLLNTEAFF; CDR3nt: TGTGCCAGCACCAAGGATTTGTTGAACACTGAAGCTTTCTTT
v_gene: TRBV29-1; j_gene: TRBJ1-5; d_gene: -; len: 13; abundance: few; CDR3aa: CSVAENSNQPQHF; CDR3nt: TGCAGCGTTGCTGAAAATAGCAATCAGCCCCAGCATTTT
v_gene: TRBV5-1; j_gene: TRBJ2-3; d_gene: TRBD1; len: 17; abundance: -; CDR3aa: CASSLGAGGISTDTQYF; CDR3nt: TGCGCCAGCAGCTTGGGTGCAGGGGGCATCAGCACAGATACGCAGTATTTT
v_gene: TRBV7-9; j_gene: TRBJ2-4; d_gene: -; len: 18; abundance: few; CDR3aa: CASGPIIRAPLAKNIQYF; CDR3nt: TGTGCCAGCGGCCCAATAATTAGGGCTCCCCTAGCCAAAAACATTCAGTACTTC
v_gene: TRBV18; j_gene: TRBJ2-3; d_gene: -; len: 16; abundance: -; CDR3aa: CASSPTLKASTDTQYF; CDR3nt: TGTGCCAGCTCACCAACTCTCAAAGCTAGCACAGATACGCAGTATTTT
v_gene: TRBV5-4; j_gene: TRBJ2-7; d_gene: TRBD2; len: 14; abundance: few; CDR3aa: CASSGEAGPYEQYF; CDR3nt: TGTGCCAGCAGCGGGGAAGCGGGGCCCTACGAGCAGTACTTC
v_gene: TRBV7-8; j_gene: TRBJ1-1; d_gene: -; len: 15; abundance: -; CDR3aa: CASSPLRVANTEAFF; CDR3nt: TGTGCCAGCAGTCCCCTGAGGGTCGCGAACACTGAAGCTTTCTTT
v_gene: TRBV2; j_gene: TRBJ1-1; d_gene: -; len: 16; abundance: few; CDR3aa: CASSEEWPGAAGRAFF; CDR3nt: TGTGCCAGCAGTGAAGAGTGGCCAGGGGCCGCAGGTCGGGCTTTCTTT
v_gene: TRBV7-6; j_gene: TRBJ2-5; d_gene: TRBD2; len: 15; abundance: -; CDR3aa: CASSFGGGIRETQYF; CDR3nt: TGTGCCAGCAGCTTCGGCGGGGGAATAAGAGAGACCCAGTACTTC
v_gene: TRBV4-2; j_gene: TRBJ1-1; d_gene: -; len: 16; abundance: few; CDR3aa: CASSQDRDTVNTEAFF; CDR3nt: TGTGCCAGCAGCCAAGACCGGGACACGGTGAACACTGAAGCTTTCTTT
v_gene: TRBV6-5; j_gene: TRBJ2-3; d_gene: -; len: 15; abundance: few; CDR3aa: CASSLLGSSTDTQYF; CDR3nt: TGTGCCAGCAGCCTCCTAGGTTCTAGCACAGATACGCAGTATTTT
v_gene: TRBV19; j_gene: TRBJ2-7; d_gene: -; len: 13; abundance: few; CDR3aa: CASSEAPRVEQYF; CDR3nt: TGTGCCAGTAGCGAAGCCCCGCGGGTCGAGCAGTACTTC
v_gene: TRBV6-5; j_gene: TRBJ1-1; d_gene: -; len: 15; abundance: few; CDR3aa: CASTSIQGLAAEAFF; CDR3nt: TGTGCCAGCACCTCTATCCAGGGGCTCGCCGCTGAAGCTTTCTTT
v_gene: TRBV4-1; j_gene: TRBJ1-5; d_gene: -; len: 13; abundance: -; CDR3aa: CASSPRDNQPQHF; CDR3nt: TGCGCCAGCAGCCCCAGGGACAATCAGCCCCAGCATTTT
v_gene: TRBV7-9; j_gene: TRBJ2-5; d_gene: -; len: 12; abundance: few; CDR3aa: CASSFEAETQYF; CDR3nt: TGTGCCAGCAGCTTTGAGGCAGAGACCCAGTACTTC